The rows below give T cell receptor beta chains drawn from one sample of a study of graft-versus-host responses after intestinal transplantation. Here immunoSEQ multiplex PCR was the method, and the copy in TCRdb shows in-frame clones only, minus some. The sample yields some 96,000 clones, about 90% seen once. No antigens are known for them. The sequences come from unstimulated CD4+ T cells sorted from spleen or lymph node cells, collected before transplant. Every receptor here comes from a human donor who was the organ donor for an intestinal transplant. Both conserved end residues are part of each CDR3. The D gene is left open where the match is weak. Some rows have no size entry. The others give once, few or many, or a class for an expanded clone.

j_call d_call clone_size v_call cdr3_nt cdr3_aa
TRBJ2-3 . once TRBV5-6 TGTGCCAGCAGCCGAATATCCACAGATACGCAGTATTTT CASSRISTDTQYF
TRBJ1-5 . . TRBV28 TGTGCCAGCAGCTCAGGGCAAGGGGCGACTAGCAATCAGCCCCAGCATTTT CASSSGQGATSNQPQHF
TRBJ1-1 . . TRBV5-1 TGCGCCAGCAGCGCCGGGACCAAGGGCTCCACTGAAGCTTTCTTT CASSAGTKGSTEAFF
TRBJ2-3 TRBD2 . TRBV29-1 TGCAGCGTTTTACTACTAGCGGGCACAGATACGCAGTATTTT CSVLLLAGTDTQYF
TRBJ1-2 . . TRBV6-6 TGTGCCAGCAGTTACCCACCGGGATCTTATGGCTACACCTTC CASSYPPGSYGYTF
TRBJ2-5 . . TRBV5-1 TGCGCCAGCGTGTCGGAGGCGGGGACCCAGTACTTC CASVSEAGTQYF
TRBJ2-3 . . TRBV7-9 TGTGCCAGCAGCCCCATTGACAGATTCAGCACAGATACGCAGTATTTT CASSPIDRFSTDTQYF
TRBJ1-4 TRBD1 . TRBV7-9 TGTGCCAGCAGCTATACTGGACAGGCTAATGAAAAACTGTTTTTT CASSYTGQANEKLFF
TRBJ2-7 . . TRBV6-7 TGTGCCAGCAGACGGACAGACTCCTACGAGCAGTACTTC CASRRTDSYEQYF
TRBJ1-1 . . TRBV30 TGTGCCTGGAGTTTACTGAAGAACACTGAAGCTTTCTTT CAWSLLKNTEAFF
TRBJ2-1 . . TRBV6-4 TGTGCCAGCAGTGACGGGGACTACAATGAGCAGTTCTTC CASSDGDYNEQFF
TRBJ1-1 . . TRBV20-1 TGCAGTGCTAACCGGGCGGCAGTAGCTTTCTTT CSANRAAVAFF
TRBJ2-5 . few TRBV20-1 TGCAGTCGAAGCGAGCAAGAGACCCAGTACTTC CSRSEQETQYF
TRBJ1-3 . . TRBV28 TGTGCCAGCAGTACAGTCGGGGGGCTGGGAAACACCATATATTTT CASSTVGGLGNTIYF
TRBJ2-4 . . TRBV2 TGTGCCAGCAGTGAAGCGAACATTCAGTACTTC CASSEANIQYF